This TCR beta chain was recovered during a study of OX40 agonist ivuxolimab in advanced cancers. Study-level points and caveats: At 0.1 to 3.0 mg/kg, clonal expansion of CD4+ and CD8+ blood T cells had occurred by week 6. Expanded peripheral T-cell antigen specificity went undetermined.

This clone appeared once. Its antigen is unknown. Sequencing was performed with immunoSEQ multiplex PCR; in TCRdb, only in-frame clones are kept and a portion is missing. The table shows more than 50,000 clones, with 84% occurring only once. CDR3 length: 16 residues. J gave up 2 bases and V 4 bases, and 6 bases lay outside the gene matches. Germline V gives CDR1 SGHRS, CDR2 YFSETQ. The chain uses TRBV5-1 and TRBJ2-3; the match to TRBD2 covers 11 bases. This TCR was recovered from an adult with an advanced solid tumor such as melanoma, head and neck, liver or kidney cancer. The sample here was CD4+ or CD8+ T cells sorted from blood, taken in a trial of the OX40 agonist ivuxolimab. CDR3 in DNA: TGCGCCAGCAGCCCGGGACTAGCGGATTCCACAGATACGCAGTATTTT. This encodes CASSPGLADSTDTQYF.